These 27 T cell receptor beta chains share one sample of origin, sequenced in a study of T cell responses to AZD1222 COVID-19 vaccine. Some clones are missing from TCRdb's copy, which holds only in-frame ones; the method was immunoSEQ multiplex PCR. Seen here are 50,000 to 65,000 clones, about 89% observed once, and the top ten hold 6.3%. Sequencing used peripheral blood, obtained 28 days after the second dose of the MenACWY control vaccine. The receptors were gathered from an adult who received the MenACWY meningococcal vaccine as a control.

The chain joins TRBV10-3 to TRBJ2-7; D is ambiguous. The germline V gene has CDR1 ENHRY and CDR2 SYGVKD. The CDR3 is made up of 12 amino acids. Trimming pared 3 bases from V and 2 bases from J, leaving 5 bases between. The CDR3 nucleotides read TGTGCCATCAGTGATGGCCCCTACGAGCAGTACTTC. This codes for CAISDGPYEQYF.

J is TRBJ2-5 and V is TRBV19, with D perhaps TRBD1 or TRBD2 (5 bases each). Germline assignment: CDR1 LNHDA and CDR2 SQIVND (reference sequence). Trimming took off 10 bases at V and 1 base at J, with 13 bases between the two ends. The length of the CDR3 is 13 residues. The CDR3: CATRDGGQETQYF. In nucleotides, the CDR3 is TGTGCCACCAGGGACGGAGGCCAAGAGACCCAGTACTTC.

Details on this clone: Distinct nucleotide sequences in the sample also encode this CDR3. The chain carries TRBV6-5 and TRBJ1-1; D not resolved. The germline gives CDR1 MNHEY, CDR2 SVGAGI. CDR3 length equals 13 residues. V was shortened by 7 bases and J by 3 bases, with 12 bases between the two germline ends. The CDR3 bases are TGTGCCAGCACTTGGGGTGTGGACACTGAAGCTTTCTTT. Translating gives CASTWGVDTEAFF.

This chain links TRBV19 with TRBJ2-4; D possibly uses TRBD1 or TRBD2 (6 bases each). V was cut by 7 bases and J by 0 bases, with 25 bases left in between. Germline V lookup: CDR1 LNHDA, CDR2 SQIVND (reference sequence). This CDR3 is built from 19 residues. The DNA for the CDR3 is TGTGCCAGTAACAACGAATGGCGGGGAAAGGGGGAAGCCAAAAACATTCAGTACTTC. Protein sequence: CASNNEWRGKGEAKNIQYF.

The CDR3 here is CASNPGTLYSPLHF. The CDR3 nucleotides are TGTGCCAGCAATCCCGGGACTCTTTATTCACCCCTCCACTTT. This sequence joins TRBV28 and TRBJ1-6; perhaps TRBD1 as D (5 bases). Germline assignment: CDR1 MDHEN and CDR2 SYDVKM. The CDR3 loop spans 14 amino acids. Trimming left V 7 bases short and J 8 bases short, with 15 bases between.

The chain employs TRBV18 and TRBJ2-2, with D maybe TRBD1 (6 bases). Trimming pared 4 bases from V and 3 bases from J, leaving 15 bases between. Germline V gene lookup returns CDR1 KGHSH and CDR2 LQKENI. The CDR3 extends over 16 amino acids. This CDR3 is CASSLPGTFHTGELFF. The CDR3 nucleotides are TGTGCCAGCTCACTCCCAGGGACATTCCACACCGGGGAGCTGTTTTTT.

V and J are TRBV21-1 and TRBJ2-1; the D call in the table, TRBD2, was not verified against the DNA. TRBV21-1 is listed as a pseudogene. The CDR3 spans 14 residues. The CDR3 nucleotides read TGTGCCAGCAGCCGTTGTGGGACTAGAAATGAGCAGTTCTTC. Its protein is CASSRCGTRNEQFF.

The chain has TRBV4-1 and TRBJ2-7; 10 bases are shared with TRBD2. There are 16 residues in the CDR3. Germline values: CDR1 MGHRA, CDR2 YSYEKL. The trim removed 4 bases at V and 7 bases at J, leaving 13 bases unmatched. CDR3 nucleotides: TGCGCCAGCAGCCTCTCCGCGCAGCGGGAGGGGGAGGAGCAGTACTTC. This translates into CASSLSAQREGEEQYF.

The V call is TRBV3-1 (or the pseudogene TRBV3-2), the J call TRBJ2-6; no clear D gene. V dropped 4 bases and J dropped 0 bases, with 4 bases sitting between them. This CDR3 has 14 amino acids. Germline V gives CDR1 LGHDT, CDR2 YNNKEL (reference sequence). The CDR3 spells CASSPYSGANVLTF. The DNA for the CDR3 is TGTGCCAGCAGCCCTTACTCTGGGGCCAACGTCCTGACTTTC.

The chain has TRBV28 and TRBJ1-5, with TRBD1 identical over 9 bases. The germline gives CDR1 MDHEN, CDR2 SYDVKM. V was pared by 4 bases and J by 14 bases, with 15 bases of the junction left unmatched. CDR3 length equals 15 residues. CDR3 protein: CASSSPGTGWQPEHF. In nucleotides, the CDR3 is TGTGCCAGCAGTTCCCCGGGGACAGGGTGGCAGCCGGAGCATTTT.

CDR3 DNA sequence: TGTGCCAGCAGCTACTCTTTCTACGAGCAGTACTTC. This codes for CASSYSFYEQYF. This chain connects TRBV12-3 or TRBV12-4 to TRBJ2-7, with D uncertain. This CDR3 contains 12 residues. Trimming cost V 6 bases and J 3 bases, with 9 bases left between them.

The chain joins TRBV11-2 to TRBJ2-1, with 7 positions matching TRBD2. CDR1 and CDR2 (germline): SGHAT, FQNNGV. The trim removed 6 bases at V and 6 bases at J, leaving 5 bases unmatched. CDR3 length: 13 residues. The CDR3: CASRSGDFNEQFF. DNA for the CDR3: TGTGCCAGCAGGAGCGGGGACTTCAATGAGCAGTTCTTC.

This clone occurred a few times. V is TRBV6-7 and J is TRBJ2-1; 7 bases match TRBD2. TRBV6-7 is sorted into the ORF group, with uncertain function. With 0 bases clipped from V and 12 bases from J, the junction kept 20 bases outside the gene matches. This CDR3 region has 18 residues. DNA of the CDR3: TGTGCCAGCAGTTACTCGAAGTCCCCCCGGGGAGGGCGGCTTGGGCAGTTCTTC. Translation: CASSYSKSPRGGRLGQFF.

This CDR3 reads CASSSGSGYTF. The CDR3 DNA reads as TGTGCCAGCAGTTCCGGGAGTGGCTACACCTTC. The chain carries TRBV12-3 or TRBV12-4 and TRBJ1-2, with no clear D. V gave up 4 bases and J gave up 7 bases, with 7 bases separating them. The CDR3 totals 11 residues.

The V and J genes are TRBV19 and TRBJ2-1, with D possibly called TRBD1 or TRBD2 (6 bases each). The CDR3 is 10 amino acids. The germline gives CDR1 LNHDA, CDR2 SQIVND (reference sequence). The ends were cut back, 9 bases at V and 10 bases at J, with 10 bases in the middle. The CDR3 sequence: CASRGLEQFF. CDR3 DNA sequence: TGTGCCAGCAGGGGACTCGAGCAGTTCTTC.

The rearrangement joins TRBV28 to TRBJ2-3; D gene ambiguous. V was clipped by 3 bases and J by 6 bases, with 4 bases between them. The germline V gene has CDR1 MDHEN and CDR2 SYDVKM. This CDR3 has 11 amino acids. CDR3 amino acids: CASSFADTQYF. As DNA, the CDR3 is TGTGCCAGCAGTTTTGCCGATACGCAGTATTTT.

A single count supports this clone. The rearrangement uses TRBV21-1 and TRBJ2-3; the table assigns TRBD2, which was not confirmed against the DNA. TRBV21-1 corresponds to a pseudogene. CDR3 length equals 14 residues. The CDR3 sequence: CASTSGRTTDTQYF. The CDR3 coding sequence is TGTGCCAGTACTAGCGGGCGTACCACAGATACGCAGTATTTT.

The chain's CDR3 is CASSLASERSYEQYF. CDR3 DNA sequence: TGTGCCAGCAGCTTAGCCTCCGAGAGATCCTACGAGCAGTACTTC. This chain joins TRBV7-2 and TRBJ2-7; no firm D call. V was shortened by 0 bases and J by 1 base, with 10 bases between the two germline ends. There are 15 residues in the CDR3. Per the germline V gene, CDR1 is SGHTA and CDR2 is FQGNSA. Drawing the rest from reference TRBV7-2 and TRBJ2-7, the complete variable domain is GAGVSQSPSNKVTEKGKDVELRCDPISGHTALYWYRQSLGQGLEFLIYFQGNSAPDKSGLPSDRFSAERTGGSVSTLTIQRTQQEDSAVYLCASSLASERSYEQYFGPGTRLTVT.

The chain couples TRBV23-1 to TRBJ2-7, with 7 bases fitting TRBD1. TRBV23-1 is given ORF status, its function remaining uncertain. V dropped 4 bases and J dropped 1; count of bases not matched to a gene: 7. The CDR3 runs 15 residues. In DNA form, the CDR3 reads TGCGCCAGCAGTCGGGATACAGGGGATTCCTACGAGCAGTACTTC. It codes for CASSRDTGDSYEQYF.

This sequence joins TRBV14 and TRBJ2-5, with D possibly TRBD2 on 5 matching bases. Trimming shortened V by 3 bases and J by 2 bases, and 13 bases separated the two germline ends. Germline CDR1 SGHDN, CDR2 FVKESK. The CDR3 loop spans 15 amino acids. CDR3 DNA sequence: TGTGCCAGCAGCCATAAGCGGCGCGGGCAAGAGACCCAGTACTTC. This translates into CASSHKRRGQETQYF. The whole variable domain, remainder taken from reference TRBV14 and TRBJ2-5, is EAGVTQFPSHSVIEKGQTVTLRCDPISGHDNLYWYRRVMGKEIKFLLHFVKESKQDESGMPNNRFLAERTGGTYSTLKVQPAELEDSGVYFCASSHKRRGQETQYFGPGTRLLVL.

The J gene is TRBJ1-2, the V gene TRBV5-4, with D hard to call. The CDR3 sequence is 12 residues long. Trimming cost V 6 bases and J 8 bases, with 14 bases left between them. The germline CDR1 and CDR2 sequences are SGHNT and YYREEE (reference sequence). As DNA, the CDR3 is TGTGCCAGCACGGCCGCCCAGACGGGCTACACCTTC. Its translation is CASTAAQTGYTF.

The chain joins TRBV27 to TRBJ1-5; D remains ambiguous. Germline V gene sequence: CDR1 MNHEY, CDR2 SMNVEV (reference sequence). The CDR3 spans 14 residues. Trimming stripped 2 bases from V and 4 bases from J, with 9 bases between. The CDR3 DNA follows: TGTGCCAGCAGTTTAAACGGGATTAATCAGCCCCAGCATTTT. As protein: CASSLNGINQPQHF.

V is TRBV6-4 and J is TRBJ2-5; unclear D gene. The CDR3 spans 13 residues. Trimming pared 5 bases from V and 4 bases from J, leaving 11 bases between. Germline V CDR1 and CDR2: MRHNA, SNTAGT. CDR3 sequence reads: CASSWTMGETQYF. DNA of the CDR3: TGTGCCAGCAGTTGGACCATGGGAGAGACCCAGTACTTC.

The rearrangement links TRBV6-5 to TRBJ1-1, with TRBD1 matching 7 bases. Germline CDR1 is MNHEY and CDR2 is SVGAGI. The CDR3 totals 16 residues. After removal of 0 bases from V and 0 bases from J, the junction contained 4 bases not matched to a gene. The CDR3 sequence is CASSYSQGPVNTEAFF. CDR3 DNA sequence: TGTGCCAGCAGTTACTCACAGGGGCCCGTGAACACTGAAGCTTTCTTT.

V usage is TRBV27 and J usage is TRBJ1-4; 7 bases are shared with TRBD1. The V gene's germline CDR1 is MNHEY and CDR2 SMNVEV (reference sequence). V gave up 6 bases and J gave up 6 bases; unmatched junction bases: 13. This CDR3 is 16 amino acids long. The CDR3 region is CASRHQDRSAHEKLFF. CDR3 in DNA: TGTGCCAGCAGACACCAGGACAGGTCGGCCCATGAAAAACTGTTTTTT.

J is TRBJ2-1 and V is TRBV9, with TRBD2 as a possible D gene (5 bases). The V gene lost 0 bases and the J gene lost 1 base, with 11 bases spanning the gap. In germline, CDR1 is SGDLS, CDR2 YYNGEE. The CDR3 runs to 16 residues. CDR3 DNA sequence: TGTGCCAGCAGCGTAGAGGGAGTACGGTCCTACAATGAGCAGTTCTTC. Translating gives CASSVEGVRSYNEQFF.

This clone was counted a few times. V gene TRBV5-4 combines with J gene TRBJ2-1; D may be TRBD1 (6 bases). V lost 10 bases and J lost 1, with 12 bases in between. The CDR3 runs to 13 residues. The V gene's germline CDR1 is SGHNT and CDR2 YYREEE (reference sequence). Here the CDR3 DNA reads TGTGCCGGGAGACAGGATTCCTACAATGAGCAGTTCTTC. Amino acid sequence: CAGRQDSYNEQFF.